Listed below are T cell receptor beta chains from one sample, sequenced in a study of CD8 T cells in ankylosing spondylitis. One entry per CDR3 protein, called by TCRdb with MiXCR from the 5' RACE reads. The sample holds about 220,000 distinct CDR3 sequences, roughly 18% seen once. Sample: blood, either unsorted or a sorted T cell fraction (not recorded which). These receptor sequences come from a male donor with ankylosing spondylitis. The CDR3 runs from the conserved cysteine through the conserved F or W. The order of the fields is V gene, D gene, clone size, J gene, CDR3 protein, CDR3 DNA. D genes are given only for firm matches. Size is omitted from some rows. Given values are once, few, many or a class for expanded clones.

v_call: TRBV20-1
d_call: .
clone_size: .
j_call: TRBJ2-1
cdr3_aa: CSAGRNEQFF
cdr3_nt: TGCAGTGCTGGAAGGAATGAGCAGTTCTTC

v_call: TRBV19
d_call: .
clone_size: .
j_call: TRBJ2-3
cdr3_aa: CASSMQTRQYF
cdr3_nt: TGTGCCAGTAGTATGCAAACTCGACAGTATTTT

v_call: TRBV27
d_call: TRBD2
clone_size: few
j_call: TRBJ2-3
cdr3_aa: CASSSGTSWTDTQYF
cdr3_nt: TGTGCCAGCAGTTCCGGGACTAGCTGGACAGATACGCAGTATTTT

v_call: TRBV4-1
d_call: .
clone_size: .
j_call: TRBJ2-3
cdr3_aa: CASSQVGGRADTQYF
cdr3_nt: TGCGCCAGCAGCCAAGTAGGGGGGCGTGCAGATACGCAGTATTTT

v_call: TRBV4-3
d_call: .
clone_size: .
j_call: TRBJ2-7
cdr3_aa: CASSQGGWPAEQYF
cdr3_nt: TGCGCCAGCAGCCAAGGGGGGTGGCCAGCGGAGCAGTACTTC

v_call: TRBV11-2
d_call: .
clone_size: .
j_call: TRBJ1-1
cdr3_aa: CASSFGSLTEAFF
cdr3_nt: TGTGCCAGCAGCTTCGGCAGCCTCACTGAAGCTTTCTTT

v_call: TRBV9
d_call: .
clone_size: .
j_call: TRBJ1-1
cdr3_aa: CASSVAEGGGIELDTEAFF
cdr3_nt: TGTGCCAGCAGCGTAGCCGAGGGCGGTGGAATTGAATTGGACACTGAAGCTTTCTTT

v_call: TRBV15
d_call: TRBD2
clone_size: .
j_call: TRBJ2-7
cdr3_aa: CATSRPAGGYSYEQYF
cdr3_nt: TGTGCCACCAGCAGACCAGCGGGAGGGTACTCCTACGAGCAGTACTTC

v_call: TRBV28
d_call: .
clone_size: .
j_call: TRBJ2-1
cdr3_aa: CATMRVAGPYNEQFF
cdr3_nt: TGTGCCACCATGCGGGTGGCAGGCCCCTACAATGAGCAGTTCTTC

v_call: TRBV21-1
d_call: .
clone_size: .
j_call: TRBJ2-1
cdr3_aa: CASSKRGTSGGSYNEQFF
cdr3_nt: TGTGCCAGCAGCAAAAGAGGGACTAGCGGGGGCTCCTACAATGAGCAGTTCTTC

v_call: TRBV25-1
d_call: TRBD2
clone_size: few
j_call: TRBJ2-1
cdr3_aa: CASSEYTGGRADNEQFF
cdr3_nt: TGTGCCAGCAGTGAATATACCGGCGGGAGGGCCGACAATGAGCAGTTCTTC

v_call: TRBV3-1
d_call: TRBD2
clone_size: .
j_call: TRBJ2-7
cdr3_aa: CASAPGLAGPSYEQYF
cdr3_nt: TGTGCCAGCGCCCCGGGACTAGCGGGGCCCTCCTACGAGCAGTACTTC

v_call: TRBV7-6
d_call: TRBD2
clone_size: .
j_call: TRBJ2-1
cdr3_aa: CASSSGLGDNEQFF
cdr3_nt: TGTGCCAGCAGCTCGGGACTAGGGGACAATGAGCAGTTCTTC

v_call: TRBV5-1
d_call: .
clone_size: many
j_call: TRBJ2-7
cdr3_aa: CASSYAGPYEQYF
cdr3_nt: TGCGCCAGCAGTTATGCGGGGCCCTACGAGCAGTACTTC

v_call: TRBV9
d_call: .
clone_size: .
j_call: TRBJ2-1
cdr3_aa: CASKGTDNEQFF
cdr3_nt: TGTGCCAGCAAGGGGACTGACAATGAGCAGTTCTTC

v_call: TRBV12-3/TRBV12-4
d_call: TRBD1
clone_size: .
j_call: TRBJ2-2
cdr3_aa: CASRSDRERNTGELFF
cdr3_nt: TGTGCCAGCAGATCTGACAGGGAAAGGAACACCGGGGAGCTGTTTTTT

v_call: TRBV24-1
d_call: .
clone_size: .
j_call: TRBJ1-5
cdr3_aa: CATSDQYGNQPQHF
cdr3_nt: TGTGCCACCAGTGATCAGTATGGCAATCAGCCCCAGCATTTT

v_call: TRBV5-1
d_call: .
clone_size: .
j_call: TRBJ2-7
cdr3_aa: CASKIAGSTYEQYF
cdr3_nt: TGCGCCAGCAAGATCGCAGGGAGCACCTACGAGCAGTACTTC

v_call: TRBV20-1
d_call: TRBD2
clone_size: .
j_call: TRBJ2-1
cdr3_aa: CSASTSGRVHEQFF
cdr3_nt: TGCAGTGCTAGTACTAGCGGGAGGGTCCATGAGCAGTTCTTC

v_call: TRBV10-3
d_call: TRBD1
clone_size: few
j_call: TRBJ2-7
cdr3_aa: CAISAGQTYEQYF
cdr3_nt: TGTGCCATCAGTGCGGGACAGACCTACGAGCAGTACTTC

v_call: TRBV9
d_call: TRBD1
clone_size: few
j_call: TRBJ2-1
cdr3_aa: CASSPRQGAYNEQFF
cdr3_nt: TGTGCCAGCAGCCCACGACAGGGGGCCTACAATGAGCAGTTCTTC

v_call: TRBV6-1
d_call: TRBD1
clone_size: few
j_call: TRBJ2-1
cdr3_aa: CASSRDRGPNEQFF
cdr3_nt: TGTGCCAGCAGCCGGGACAGGGGCCCCAATGAGCAGTTCTTC

v_call: TRBV27
d_call: .
clone_size: .
j_call: TRBJ2-6
cdr3_aa: CASSPYGGANVLTF
cdr3_nt: TGTGCCAGCAGCCCGTACGGAGGGGCCAACGTCCTGACTTTC

v_call: TRBV7-2
d_call: TRBD1
clone_size: .
j_call: TRBJ2-2
cdr3_aa: CASSSTGDRELFF
cdr3_nt: TGTGCCAGCAGCTCAACAGGGGATCGGGAGCTGTTTTTT

v_call: TRBV6-2/TRBV6-3
d_call: .
clone_size: few
j_call: TRBJ2-5
cdr3_aa: CASSYGSMETQYF
cdr3_nt: TGTGCCAGCAGTTACGGGAGTATGGAGACCCAGTACTTC

v_call: TRBV12-3/TRBV12-4
d_call: TRBD2
clone_size: .
j_call: TRBJ2-7
cdr3_aa: CASSLTGGRGYEQYF
cdr3_nt: TGTGCCAGCAGTTTAACTGGCGGGAGGGGATACGAGCAGTACTTC

v_call: TRBV6-1
d_call: .
clone_size: few
j_call: TRBJ1-1
cdr3_aa: CASSNLNRESNAFF
cdr3_nt: TGTGCCAGCAGCAACCTGAACAGAGAATCTAATGCTTTCTTT

v_call: TRBV21-1
d_call: .
clone_size: many
j_call: TRBJ1-1
cdr3_aa: CASSARQNMNTEAFF
cdr3_nt: TGTGCCAGCAGCGCTCGGCAGAACATGAACACTGAAGCTTTCTTT

v_call: TRBV13
d_call: TRBD2
clone_size: .
j_call: TRBJ2-7
cdr3_aa: CASTSGGAFHEQYF
cdr3_nt: TGTGCCAGCACCTCCGGGGGGGCGTTCCACGAGCAGTACTTC

v_call: TRBV15
d_call: .
clone_size: .
j_call: TRBJ2-1
cdr3_aa: CATGQISSGSYNEQFF
cdr3_nt: TGTGCCACCGGACAGATCAGCTCGGGCTCCTACAATGAGCAGTTCTTC

v_call: TRBV27
d_call: .
clone_size: few
j_call: TRBJ2-3
cdr3_aa: CATGRLTDTQYF
cdr3_nt: TGTGCCACCGGGCGCCTCACAGATACGCAGTATTTT

v_call: TRBV19
d_call: TRBD2
clone_size: .
j_call: TRBJ2-3
cdr3_aa: CASKGLGPDTQYF
cdr3_nt: TGTGCCAGTAAGGGACTAGGCCCCGATACGCAGTATTTT

v_call: TRBV27
d_call: TRBD1
clone_size: .
j_call: TRBJ1-2
cdr3_aa: CASSSWTGIPIGGYTF
cdr3_nt: TGTGCCAGCAGTTCCTGGACAGGAATACCTATTGGTGGCTACACCTTC

v_call: TRBV6-1
d_call: .
clone_size: once
j_call: TRBJ2-1
cdr3_aa: CASTHGGHQASNEQFF
cdr3_nt: TGTGCCAGCACCCACGGGGGACACCAAGCATCCAATGAGCAGTTCTTC

v_call: TRBV7-8
d_call: .
clone_size: .
j_call: TRBJ1-1
cdr3_aa: CASSQSQGWVTEAFF
cdr3_nt: TGTGCCAGCAGTCAGTCTCAGGGGTGGGTCACTGAAGCTTTCTTT

v_call: TRBV29-1
d_call: TRBD1
clone_size: few
j_call: TRBJ2-7
cdr3_aa: CSVVDRGYEQYF
cdr3_nt: TGCAGCGTTGTGGACAGGGGCTACGAGCAGTACTTC

v_call: TRBV5-1
d_call: .
clone_size: many
j_call: TRBJ2-5
cdr3_aa: CASTDQGGETQYF
cdr3_nt: TGCGCCAGCACCGATCAGGGTGGGGAGACCCAGTACTTC

v_call: TRBV24-1
d_call: TRBD1
clone_size: few
j_call: TRBJ2-2
cdr3_aa: CATGETGQGTGELFF
cdr3_nt: TGTGCCACCGGGGAGACGGGACAGGGAACCGGGGAGCTGTTTTTT

v_call: TRBV7-9
d_call: .
clone_size: few
j_call: TRBJ2-1
cdr3_aa: CASSPSLASEQQFF
cdr3_nt: TGTGCCAGCAGTCCTTCTCTAGCATCGGAACAGCAGTTCTTC

v_call: TRBV19
d_call: .
clone_size: few
j_call: TRBJ1-6
cdr3_aa: CASSRTENSPLHF
cdr3_nt: TGTGCCAGTAGCAGGACGGAAAATTCACCCCTCCACTTT

v_call: TRBV4-1
d_call: .
clone_size: .
j_call: TRBJ2-7
cdr3_aa: CASSQDLEDSYEQYF
cdr3_nt: TGCGCCAGCAGCCAAGATTTGGAGGATTCCTACGAGCAGTACTTC

v_call: TRBV5-6
d_call: .
clone_size: .
j_call: TRBJ2-3
cdr3_aa: CASSLGEDESWTALGDTQYF
cdr3_nt: TGTGCCAGCAGCTTGGGGGAGGATGAGTCGTGGACAGCGCTGGGAGATACGCAGTATTTT

v_call: TRBV15
d_call: TRBD1
clone_size: .
j_call: TRBJ2-1
cdr3_aa: CATSFFDLGQGAIGPQLF
cdr3_nt: TGTGCCACCAGCTTCTTTGATCTGGGACAGGGGGCGATAGGGCCGCAGCTCTTC

v_call: TRBV28
d_call: .
clone_size: few
j_call: TRBJ2-5
cdr3_aa: CASSLTGSQETQYF
cdr3_nt: TGTGCCAGCAGTTTAACGGGGTCCCAAGAGACCCAGTACTTC

v_call: TRBV5-1
d_call: TRBD1
clone_size: .
j_call: TRBJ1-1
cdr3_aa: CASSPTPDRGNTEAFF
cdr3_nt: TGCGCCAGCAGCCCGACCCCCGACAGGGGGAACACTGAAGCTTTCTTT

v_call: TRBV12-5
d_call: TRBD1
clone_size: .
j_call: TRBJ2-7
cdr3_aa: CASGLVQGNSGYEQYF
cdr3_nt: TGTGCTAGTGGTTTGGTACAGGGGAATAGTGGGTACGAGCAGTACTTC

v_call: TRBV3-1
d_call: TRBD1
clone_size: .
j_call: TRBJ1-2
cdr3_aa: CASSHPRGVLYGYTF
cdr3_nt: TGTGCCAGCAGCCACCCCAGGGGGGTACTATATGGCTACACCTTC